The 31 T cell receptor beta chains in this list originate from one sample, sequenced in a study of blood T cell repertoires in COVID-19. Sequencing used immunoSEQ multiplex PCR; TCRdb keeps in-frame clones, though not all of them. The top ten hold roughly 7% of the sample, which has 200,000 or so clones, 80% to 85% seen once. Sample: PBMCs or T cells enriched from blood (not recorded which). The source of these receptors is a man in his forties who had recovered from COVID-19.

The chain has TRBV7-9 and TRBJ2-7, with 13 bases lining up with TRBD2. Trimming at V came to 4 bases and at J to 7 bases, leaving 7 bases not matched to a gene. The CDR3 sequence is 15 residues long. CDR1 SEHNR and CDR2 FQNEAQ come from the germline V gene (reference sequence). The CDR3 sequence: CASSSRLAGGGEQYF. The CDR3 DNA follows: TGTGCCAGCAGCTCTCGACTAGCGGGGGGCGGTGAGCAGTACTTC. Supplemented by reference TRBV7-9 and TRBJ2-7, the full variable domain reads DTGVSQNPRHKITKRGQNVTFRCDPISEHNRLYWYRQTLGQGPEFLTYFQNEAQLEKSRLLSDRFSAERPKGSFSTLEIQRTEQGDSAMYLCASSSRLAGGGEQYFGPGTRLTVT.

The chain joins TRBV6-5 to TRBJ2-3; no definite D call. The CDR3 spans 15 residues. V was clipped by 7 bases and J by 0 bases, with 14 bases between them. Germline assignment: CDR1 MNHEY and CDR2 SVGAGI. Written as DNA, the CDR3 is TGTGCCAGCAACCCGAGAGGCACCAGCACAGATACGCAGTATTTT. It translates to CASNPRGTSTDTQYF.

This clone was observed a single time. This sequence joins TRBV14 and TRBJ1-1, with D possibly being TRBD1 (5 bases). Trimming took off 0 bases at V and 12 bases at J, with 14 bases between the two ends. Germline V gene sequence: CDR1 SGHDN, CDR2 FVKESK. CDR3 length: 13 amino acids. CDR3 loop: CASSQDRQTETFF. The CDR3 coding sequence is TGTGCCAGCAGCCAAGACAGACAGACCGAAACTTTCTTT. Variable domain in full (rest from reference TRBV14 and TRBJ1-1): EAGVTQFPSHSVIEKGQTVTLRCDPISGHDNLYWYRRVMGKEIKFLLHFVKESKQDESGMPNNRFLAERTGGTYSTLKVQPAELEDSGVYFCASSQDRQTETFFGQGTRLTVV.

This chain uses TRBV18 with TRBJ1-1; perhaps TRBD1 as D (5 bases). This CDR3 has 13 residues. CDR1 and CDR2 from the germline V gene are KGHSH and LQKENI. V was clipped by 5 bases and J by 2 bases, with 9 bases between them. In nucleotides, the CDR3 is TGTGCCAGCTCAACGACAGCAAACACTGAAGCTTTCTTT. This sequence encodes CASSTTANTEAFF.

The chain carries TRBV5-1 and TRBJ2-7, with D possibly TRBD1 on 5 matching bases. Trimming took off 5 bases at V and 3 bases at J, with 21 bases between the two ends. In germline, CDR1 is SGHRS, CDR2 YFSETQ. The CDR3 covers 16 residues. In DNA, the CDR3 is TGCGCCAGCAGAATGGGGCCGCAGGCCGTGATCTACGAGCAGTACTTC. It yields the protein CASRMGPQAVIYEQYF.

The chain is built from TRBV19 and TRBJ1-2, with TRBD1 matching over 9 bases. The CDR3 is 14 residues long. Germline V CDR1 and CDR2: LNHDA, SQIVND (reference sequence). The V gene end was trimmed by 4 bases and the J gene end by 5 bases; junction bases not matched to a gene: 5. Written as DNA, the CDR3 is TGTGCCAGTAGTAGAGGACAGGGGATTTATGGCTACACCTTC. Its protein product is CASSRGQGIYGYTF.

The genes are TRBV13 and TRBJ2-4; TRBD1 matches at 10 bases. Germline assignment: CDR1 PRHDT and CDR2 FYEKMQ (reference sequence). J gave up 0 bases and V 3 bases, and 2 bases lay outside the gene matches. The CDR3 totals 16 residues. CDR3 region: CASSFRTGGAKNIQYF. As DNA, the CDR3 is TGTGCCAGCAGCTTCCGGACAGGGGGAGCCAAAAACATTCAGTACTTC.

The chain uses TRBV6-5 and TRBJ1-3, with D perhaps matching TRBD1 (5 bases). The V gene's germline CDR1 is MNHEY and CDR2 SVGAGI. The V end lost 8 bases, the J end lost 0 bases, and 14 bases lay between the germline ends. The CDR3 is 15 amino acids. The CDR3 protein is CASGKTGFSGNTIYF. DNA for the CDR3: TGTGCCAGCGGCAAAACAGGCTTCTCTGGAAACACCATATATTTT.

The chain employs TRBV5-4 and TRBJ2-3; unclear D gene. In germline, CDR1 is SGHNT, CDR2 YYREEE (reference sequence). This CDR3 contains 14 residues. The V and J ends lost 3 bases and 0 bases respectively, with 8 bases between them. CDR3 protein: CASSSEWSTDTQYF. The CDR3, as DNA: TGTGCCAGCAGCTCGGAGTGGAGCACAGATACGCAGTATTTT.

This clone was recorded only once. The J gene is TRBJ2-5, the V gene TRBV9, with 8 positions matching TRBD2. Per the germline V gene, CDR1 is SGDLS and CDR2 is YYNGEE. This CDR3 has 15 residues. Trimming at V came to 0 bases and at J to 4 bases, leaving 5 bases not matched to a gene. The CDR3 loop is CASSVGGGPGETQYF. CDR3 nucleotide sequence: TGTGCCAGCAGCGTAGGCGGGGGGCCGGGAGAGACCCAGTACTTC.

The chain recombines TRBV3-1 (or the pseudogene TRBV3-2) with TRBJ2-3; 7 nucleotides align to TRBD1. V shed 4 bases and J 7 bases; nucleotides not matched to a gene: 5. Germline assignment: CDR1 LGHDT and CDR2 YNNKEL (reference sequence). The CDR3 extends over 13 amino acids. This CDR3 is CASSLYRGNTQYF. Here the CDR3 DNA reads TGTGCCAGCAGCCTCTACAGGGGTAATACGCAGTATTTT.

This rearrangement joins TRBV4-3 to TRBJ1-2; D perhaps matches TRBD1 (5 bases). The V gene lost 0 bases and the J gene lost 3 bases, with 11 bases spanning the gap. Germline V gene data show CDR1 as LGHNA and CDR2 as YSLEER. This CDR3 has 15 amino acids. Here the CDR3 DNA reads TGCGCCAGCAGCCAAGACTTGGAGGGGTACTATGGCTACACCTTC. Amino acid sequence: CASSQDLEGYYGYTF.

This clone turned up a few times. This chain links TRBV6-4 with TRBJ2-2, with D unclear. The CDR3 totals 13 residues. The germline gives CDR1 MRHNA, CDR2 SNTAGT. The ends were cut back, 2 bases at V and 6 bases at J, with 7 bases in the middle. As DNA, the CDR3 is TGTGCCAGCAGTGACGGTAGCTCCGGGGAGCTGTTTTTT. Encoded protein: CASSDGSSGELFF.

The V gene is TRBV14, the J gene TRBJ2-1, with no clear D. Germline assignment: CDR1 SGHDN and CDR2 FVKESK. V lost 0 bases, J lost 10 bases, and 10 bases lay in between. The CDR3 has 13 amino acids. CDR3 in amino acids: CASSQDRIEEQFF. The CDR3 DNA reads TGTGCCAGCAGCCAAGATCGTATCGAGGAGCAGTTCTTC. Using reference TRBV14 and TRBJ2-1 for the parts outside the CDR3, the full variable domain is EAGVTQFPSHSVIEKGQTVTLRCDPISGHDNLYWYRRVMGKEIKFLLHFVKESKQDESGMPNNRFLAERTGGTYSTLKVQPAELEDSGVYFCASSQDRIEEQFFGPGTRLTVL.

The chain employs TRBV7-3 and TRBJ1-2, with 7 positions matching TRBD1. Germline CDR1 and CDR2: SGHTA and FQGTGA. The CDR3 sequence is 14 residues long. The ends lost 3 bases at V and 6 bases at J; junction bases unmatched: 7. This CDR3 is CASSFGVQGHGYTF. The CDR3 DNA reads TGTGCCAGCAGCTTTGGGGTACAGGGGCATGGCTACACCTTC.

The J gene is TRBJ1-2, the V gene TRBV9; 9 bases agree with TRBD1. The CDR3 is made up of 13 amino acids. V was clipped by 3 bases and J by 7 bases; unmatched bases: 4. Germline CDR1 and CDR2: SGDLS and YYNGEE. CDR3 residues: CASSAGQGIGYTF. The DNA for the CDR3 is TGTGCCAGCAGCGCGGGACAGGGAATTGGCTACACCTTC.

V gene TRBV3-1 (or the pseudogene TRBV3-2) combines with J gene TRBJ2-1; TRBD2 agrees at 7 bases. Germline V CDR1 and CDR2: LGHDT, YNNKEL (reference sequence). The CDR3 is 15 amino acids. V dropped 10 bases and J dropped 7; count of bases not matched to a gene: 16. Written as DNA, the CDR3 is TGTGCCACCCTCGGCACGTGGGGGGGGGAGAATGAGCAGTTCTTC. Amino acids: CATLGTWGGENEQFF.

This sequence joins TRBV9 and TRBJ1-1, with 10 bases lining up with TRBD1. Germline trimming cut 4 bases from V and 0 bases from J; bases unmatched to any gene: 12. The CDR3 runs to 18 residues. Germline V gene data show CDR1 as SGDLS and CDR2 as YYNGEE. The CDR3 reads CASSSSGGQGRLNTEAFF. Here the CDR3 DNA reads TGTGCCAGCAGCTCATCTGGGGGACAGGGGCGATTGAACACTGAAGCTTTCTTT.

V usage is TRBV2 and J usage is TRBJ1-2; TRBD1 aligns across 9 bases. Trimming at V came to 6 bases and at J to 3 bases, leaving 8 bases not matched to a gene. The germline gives CDR1 SNHLY, CDR2 FYNNEI. The CDR3 loop spans 15 amino acids. The CDR3 bases are TGTGCCAGCAGGACGGGGACAGGGTCCGACTATGGCTACACCTTC. Translation: CASRTGTGSDYGYTF. The complete variable domain, with remaining parts taken from reference TRBV2 and TRBJ1-2, reads EPEVTQTPSHQVTQMGQEVILRCVPISNHLYFYWYRQILGQKVEFLVSFYNNEISEKSEIFDDQFSVERPDGSNFTLKIRSTKLEDSAMYFCASRTGTGSDYGYTFGSGTRLTVV.

The genes are TRBV29-1 and TRBJ2-2; the D is unclear. The germline V gene encodes CDR1 SQVTM and CDR2 ANQGSEA. The CDR3 spans 14 residues. Trimming stripped 5 bases from V and 1 base from J, with 11 bases between. CDR3 sequence: CSVNGRGNTGELFF. CDR3 bases: TGCAGCGTTAACGGCCGAGGGAACACCGGGGAGCTGTTTTTT.

Notes on this clone: Mismatch with germline at one junction end may stem from a read error. The chain employs TRBV12-3 or TRBV12-4 and TRBJ1-1; no clear D gene. The CDR3 contains 13 residues. Here the CDR3 reads CATSKRVNTEAFF. The CDR3, as DNA: TGTGCCACCAGTAAAAGAGTGAACACTGAAGCTTTCTTT.

The DNA for the CDR3 is TGTGCCAGCAGCCAGATCCTGGGGCGAAGCTCCTACGAGCAGTACTTC. Protein product: CASSQILGRSSYEQYF. The rearrangement links TRBV4-2 to TRBJ2-7, with D maybe TRBD1 (5 bases). Germline lookup yields CDR1 LGHNA and CDR2 YNFKEQ. The CDR3 extends over 16 amino acids. V dropped 3 bases and J dropped 0 bases, with 15 bases sitting between them.

The J gene is TRBJ1-2, the V gene TRBV9, with no clear D. This CDR3 is 15 amino acids long. The germline V gene has CDR1 SGDLS and CDR2 YYNGEE. V lost 0 bases, J lost 4 bases, and 13 bases lay in between. CDR3 sequence: CASSVASGKSYGYTF. The CDR3, as DNA: TGTGCCAGCAGCGTAGCCTCCGGGAAAAGCTATGGCTACACCTTC.

The chain joins TRBV5-1 to TRBJ2-3; D remains ambiguous. CDR1 is SGHRS, CDR2 YFSETQ, per germline. V dropped 1 base and J dropped 4 bases, with 13 bases sitting between them. The CDR3 runs 15 residues. The CDR3 nucleotides are TGCGCCAGCAGCTTGTTTCTGGTAGCCGCAGATACGCAGTATTTT. It specifies CASSLFLVAADTQYF. The whole variable domain, remainder taken from reference TRBV5-1 and TRBJ2-3, is KAGVTQTPRYLIKTRGQQVTLSCSPISGHRSVSWYQQTPGQGLQFLFEYFSETQRNKGNFPGRFSGRQFSNSRSEMNVSTLELGDSALYLCASSLFLVAADTQYFGPGTRLTVL.

The chain has TRBV5-1 and TRBJ1-6, with D perhaps matching TRBD1 (6 bases). This CDR3 region has 15 residues. Deletions cut 4 bases from V and 7 bases from J, with 15 bases between. The germline CDR1 and CDR2 sequences are SGHRS and YFSETQ. The chain's CDR3 is CASSPQQGSNSPLHF. DNA for the CDR3: TGCGCCAGCAGCCCGCAACAGGGCTCGAATTCACCCCTCCACTTT.

The V gene is TRBV6-1, the J gene TRBJ2-2; 13 positions agree with TRBD2. Germline V CDR1 and CDR2: MNHNS, SASEGT. V trimming: 1 base; J trimming: 3 bases; junction bases outside the gene matches: 11. The CDR3 has 20 residues. CDR3 amino acids: CASSEGLAGGKGGYTGELFF. In nucleotides, the CDR3 is TGTGCCAGCAGTGAAGGACTAGCGGGGGGAAAAGGTGGTTACACCGGGGAGCTGTTTTTT.

The count of this clone is one. The CDR3 sequence is CASSQGGAGGYNEQFF. The DNA for the CDR3 is TGTGCCAGCAGCCAAGGCGGCGCGGGGGGGTACAATGAGCAGTTCTTC. The chain couples TRBV7-9 to TRBJ2-1; 9 bases are shared with TRBD2. The CDR3 covers 16 residues. Germline lookup yields CDR1 SEHNR and CDR2 FQNEAQ (reference sequence). Losses at the gene ends were 5 bases for V and 4 bases for J; bases not matched to a gene: 9.

CDR3 sequence (DNA): TGTGCCAGCACGAGGATCGCTAACTATGGCTACACCTTC. This sequence encodes CASTRIANYGYTF. The chain joins TRBV2 to TRBJ1-2, with unresolved D. V lost 7 bases, J lost 0 bases, and 9 bases lay in between. CDR3 length: 13 residues. The germline CDR1 and CDR2 sequences are SNHLY and FYNNEI.

J is TRBJ1-2 and V is TRBV6-4; TRBD1 might be the D (5 bases). V gave up 9 bases and J gave up 8 bases, with 28 bases separating them. There are 16 residues in the CDR3. CDR1 and CDR2 (germline): MRHNA, SNTAGT. CDR3 bases: TGTGCCAGTTCCCTCGATGTGGGGGGAGGATCGGGAGGCTACACCTTC. Encoded protein: CASSLDVGGGSGGYTF.

The rearrangement links TRBV5-8 to TRBJ2-1; D is possibly TRBD1 (6 bases). Trimming left V 2 bases short and J 0 bases short, with 15 bases between. Germline CDR1 SGHTS, CDR2 YDEGEE. The CDR3 loop spans 17 amino acids. In DNA form, the CDR3 reads TGTGCCAGCAGCTTTCGAACGGACAGCAGCTCCTACAATGAGCAGTTCTTC. Residues: CASSFRTDSSSYNEQFF.

This chain connects TRBV6-2 or TRBV6-3 to TRBJ2-7; 8 positions agree with TRBD1. The CDR3 is 15 residues long. J lost 4 bases, V lost 4 bases, and 9 bases had no gene match. CDR1 is MNHEY, CDR2 SVGEGT, per germline. This CDR3 is CASSWRPDRGYEQYF. DNA for the CDR3: TGTGCCAGCAGTTGGCGACCCGACAGGGGTTACGAGCAGTACTTC.